The rows below give T cell receptor beta chains drawn from one sample of a study of cytomegalovirus exposure and HLA in healthy donors. Produced via immunoSEQ multiplex PCR; TCRdb's table is partial and in-frame only. The sample records about 90,000 clones, roughly 60% being singletons. The specimen was PBMCs. Every receptor here comes from a woman aged 30 to 39 in good health and CMV-seropositive. Both conserved end residues are part of each CDR3. D genes are given only for firm matches. Expanded clones get a size class; other rows say once, few or many, or leave the size out.

j_call v_call d_call clone_size cdr3_aa cdr3_nt
TRBJ2-3 TRBV6-5 TRBD2 few CASSYRLAGGTDTQYF TGTGCCAGCAGTTACCGCCTAGCGGGGGGCACAGATACGCAGTATTTT
TRBJ2-7 TRBV2 TRBD2 - CASSAGGNSYEQYF TGTGCCAGCAGTGCGGGGGGGAATTCCTACGAGCAGTACTTC
TRBJ2-3 TRBV29-1 TRBD2 - CSFGSGGSTDTQYF TGCAGCTTTGGGTCGGGGGGGAGCACAGATACGCAGTATTTT
TRBJ1-1 TRBV18 - - CASSPPVTGPTEAFF TGTGCCAGCTCACCACCCGTAACAGGGCCCACTGAAGCTTTCTTT
TRBJ1-2 TRBV28 - - CASSLGVVQVYGYTF TGTGCCAGCAGTTTAGGTGTTGTACAAGTCTATGGCTACACCTTC
TRBJ2-2 TRBV19 - - CASSIGRGAIGGELFF TGTGCCAGTAGTATAGGTCGGGGGGCGATAGGCGGGGAGCTGTTTTTT
TRBJ2-7 TRBV29-1 - - CSAVQLGQRYEQYF TGCAGCGCCGTTCAGTTAGGACAGCGCTACGAGCAGTACTTC
TRBJ2-2 TRBV5-1 - once CASRGGGVPSNTGELFF TGCGCCAGCAGAGGCGGCGGCGTCCCTTCGAACACCGGGGAGCTGTTTTTT
TRBJ1-1 TRBV5-1 TRBD1 - CASSSAGGTEAFF TGCGCCAGCAGCTCAGCAGGGGGCACTGAAGCTTTCTTT
TRBJ2-1 TRBV5-1 - - CASSEPAGARADEQFF TGCGCCAGCAGCGAACCTGCGGGGGCTCGTGCGGATGAGCAGTTCTTC
TRBJ1-3 TRBV5-1 - - CASSTGQGNTIYF TGCGCCAGCAGCACCGGACAGGGAAACACCATATATTTT
TRBJ2-6 TRBV9 TRBD1 - CASSGFRDRGSGANVLTF TGTGCCAGCAGCGGATTCCGGGACAGGGGCTCTGGGGCCAACGTCCTGACTTTC
TRBJ1-1 TRBV19 - few CASSDGGWWNTEAFF TGTGCCAGTAGCGATGGAGGATGGTGGAACACTGAAGCTTTCTTT
TRBJ2-7 TRBV2 - - CASSVLSGNSYEQYF TGTGCCAGCAGTGTCCTCTCGGGGAATAGCTACGAGCAGTACTTC
TRBJ2-5 TRBV25-1 - few CASSEWGGALETQYF TGTGCCAGCAGTGAATGGGGCGGGGCACTAGAGACCCAGTACTTC
TRBJ1-6 TRBV4-2 - - CASSQEEGQFSSPLHF TGTGCCAGCAGCCAAGAGGAGGGGCAGTTCAGTTCACCCCTCCACTTT
TRBJ1-6 TRBV16 - - CASSPRTGPNSPLHF TGTGCCAGCAGCCCCCGTACAGGCCCGAATTCACCCCTCCACTTT
TRBJ1-3 TRBV7-2 - - CASTLFEGNTIYF TGTGCCAGCACCCTTTTTGAGGGAAACACCATATATTTT
TRBJ2-7 TRBV30 - once CAWLRQGLKEQYF TGTGCCTGGCTTAGGCAGGGACTTAAAGAGCAGTACTTC
TRBJ1-2 TRBV30 - - CACSENYGYTF TGTGCCTGTTCGGAGAACTATGGCTACACCTTC
TRBJ1-3 TRBV7-2 - - CASSFEPSPETVWF TGTGCCAGCAGCTTCGAGCCCTCGCCCGAAACTGTATGGTTT
TRBJ1-5 TRBV7-9 - - CASSEQGDQPQHF TGTGCCAGCAGCGAACAGGGTGATCAGCCCCAGCATTTT
TRBJ1-6 TRBV2 TRBD1 few CASRAGQGTNSPLHF TGTGCCAGCAGAGCCGGACAGGGAACGAATTCACCCCTCCACTTT
TRBJ2-5 TRBV7-3 TRBD1 - CASSPFGQGRETQYF TGTGCCAGCAGCCCATTCGGACAGGGGCGGGAGACCCAGTACTTC
TRBJ1-2 TRBV7-8 - - CASSSRRGGGGYTF TGTGCCAGCAGCTCCCGGAGGGGAGGGGGAGGCTACACCTTC
TRBJ1-2 TRBV5-4 - few CASSLELGGYTF TGTGCCAGCAGCTTGGAACTTGGTGGCTACACCTTC
TRBJ2-1 TRBV7-2 - - CASSRTAHNEQFF TGTGCCAGCAGCCGGACAGCCCACAATGAGCAGTTCTTC